This TCR beta chain was identified in a study of OX40 agonist ivuxolimab in advanced cancers. The method was immunoSEQ multiplex PCR; TCRdb's version includes in-frame clones alone and lacks a portion of them. Among 30,000 to 45,000 clones listed, about nine tenths were seen once. In germline, CDR1 is SGHAT, CDR2 FQNNGV. The germline V and J ends were trimmed by 5 bases and 1 base, with 12 bases remaining between them. CDR3 length equals 15 residues. V and J are TRBV11-2 and TRBJ1-5, with D perhaps matching TRBD1 (5 bases). The TCR originated in an adult with an advanced solid tumor such as melanoma, head and neck, liver or kidney cancer. The sample in question was CD4+ or CD8+ T cells sorted from blood, obtained in a trial of the OX40 agonist ivuxolimab. CDR3 protein: CASSPRRGSNQPQHF. The DNA for the CDR3 is TGTGCCAGCAGCCCTCGCCGGGGGAGCAATCAGCCCCAGCATTTT.